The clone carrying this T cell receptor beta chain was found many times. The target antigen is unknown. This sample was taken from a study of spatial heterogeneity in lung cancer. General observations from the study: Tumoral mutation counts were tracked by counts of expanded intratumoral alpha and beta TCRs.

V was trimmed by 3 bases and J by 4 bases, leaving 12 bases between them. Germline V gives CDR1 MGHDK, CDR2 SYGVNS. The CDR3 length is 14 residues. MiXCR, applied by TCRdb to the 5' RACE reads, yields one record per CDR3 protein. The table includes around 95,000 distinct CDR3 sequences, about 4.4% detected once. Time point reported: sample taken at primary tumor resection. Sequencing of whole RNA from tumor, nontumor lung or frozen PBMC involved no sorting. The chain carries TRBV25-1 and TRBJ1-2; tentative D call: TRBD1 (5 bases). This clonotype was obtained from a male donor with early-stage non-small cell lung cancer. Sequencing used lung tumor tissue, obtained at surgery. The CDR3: CASSDLRGPYGYTF. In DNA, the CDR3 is TGTGCCAGCAGTGATTTGAGGGGACCCTATGGCTACACCTTC.